This TCR beta chain was retrieved from a study of cytomegalovirus exposure and HLA in healthy donors. Study-level background: Earlier findings included more than 95 million unique TCR beta sequences obtained from about 180 million T cells. Points from the study as a whole: The study listed approximately 160 cytomegalovirus-associated TCR beta chains. Differences between HLA loci emerged in a later analysis of TCR association rates, with DRB1 most and HLA-C fewest.

Comment on this clone: Its antigen is still unknown.

Germline V gene lookup returns CDR1 MNHEY and CDR2 SMNVEV (reference sequence). This CDR3 contains 14 residues. V was cut by 8 bases and J by 0 bases, with 13 bases left in between. PCR used 60 Vbeta primers and 13 Jbeta primers. Data came from immunoSEQ multiplex PCR; TCRdb stores just in-frame clones and leaves some out. The listing records about 140,000 clones. Sequenced: PBMCs. The TCR was taken from a male donor in good health and CMV-seronegative. This chain connects TRBV27 to TRBJ1-1, with D possibly being TRBD1 (6 bases). Here the CDR3 DNA reads TGTGCCAGCGGAGACAGGACAATGAACACTGAAGCTTTCTTT. Its translation is CASGDRTMNTEAFF.